This T cell receptor (beta chain) was recovered during a study of control samples from healthy donors and cancer patients. Between the trimmed V and J ends, which lost 1 base and 6 bases, there was a span of 19 bases. CDR3 size: 16 residues. Germline loops: CDR1 MDHEN, CDR2 SYDVKM. Data came from immunoSEQ multiplex PCR; TCRdb stores just in-frame clones and leaves some out. The sample comprises some 49,000 clones, about 86% of which are singletons, and 2.5% to 3% rests with the top ten. This TCR came from a woman aged 45 to 65 with lung cancer. The sample comprised PBMCs. The rearrangement uses TRBV28 and TRBJ2-7; D ambiguous. The CDR3 DNA reads TGTGCCAGCAGTTTATTAGTATCCCTCGGGCCCCGCGAGCAGTACTTC. Translating gives CASSLLVSLGPREQYF.